There are a few counts of the clone carrying this T cell receptor beta chain. Its target is unknown. This sample was taken from a study of T-cell reconstitution after alpha-beta-depleted transplantation in children. Study-level findings and limits: Some patients owed their high day-60 TCRbeta diversity to surviving recipient T cells and thymic progenitors.

Germline-derived CDR1 and CDR2 are LNHNV and YYDKDF (reference sequence). The ends were cut back, 6 bases at V and 3 bases at J, with 12 bases in the middle. The CDR3 totals 13 residues. Preparing the TCRbeta library involved the use of unique molecular identifiers. TCRdb recomputed calls from the PCR reads with MiXCR, one row per CDR3 protein. This sample has about 870,000 distinct CDR3 sequences, with roughly 15% found just once. The material was PBMCs, mostly from graft donor cells, obtained 360 days after TCRalphabeta/CD19-depleted stem cell transplant. This chain links TRBV15 with TRBJ2-7, with a possible D match to TRBD1 (5 bases). The receptor's source is a male patient between 5 and 17 years old who had a stem cell transplant for acute lymphoblastic leukemia, so the T cells may come from the graft donor. CDR3 in amino acids: CATRGRGGYEQYF. For the CDR3, the DNA is TGTGCCACCAGAGGTAGGGGCGGCTACGAGCAGTACTTC.